Each of the 27 T cell receptor beta chains below was sequenced from the same sample in a study of shared clonotypes between healthy human individuals (dated by TCRdb to about 2020). CD8 naive samples consisted of CD45RO-negative cells that were positively selected for CCR7, yielding a CD45RA+CCR7+ population without TemRA cells. Libraries were built with the immunoSEQ multiplex PCR assay. Entries here come from immuneACCESS through TCRdb and include only in-frame sequences with V and J called. Some clones fail to appear in such tables; in the studies checked, an unresolved V gene covers under half of the shortfall, and the cause of the remainder is unknown. In this sample the table shows about 1,800,000 clones, approximately 95% of which occur a single time. The top ten clones comprise under 1.5% of the sample. The sequencing sample was made of naive CD8+ T cells sorted from blood. Per the publication, the cell subset or site label means: CD45RA+CCR7+. These receptors were taken from a man younger than 35 in good health.

The chain links TRBV15 to TRBJ2-5; D not resolved. Germline V gene sequence: CDR1 LNHNV, CDR2 YYDKDF (reference sequence). The CDR3 totals 14 residues. Trimming pared 3 bases from V and 1 base from J, leaving 9 bases between. CDR3 sequence reads: CATSSDLTQETQYF. CDR3 nucleotide sequence: TGTGCCACCAGCAGTGACCTGACCCAAGAGACCCAGTACTTC.

DNA of the CDR3: TGTGCCAGCAGCCCCGTTGAGCGGGAGGCCTACGAGCAGTACTTC. Protein sequence: CASSPVEREAYEQYF. The chain couples TRBV5-6 to TRBJ2-7; 9 bases match TRBD2. Germline CDR1 and CDR2: SGHDT and YYEEEE. CDR3 length: 15 residues. V lost 4 bases, J lost 2 bases, and 7 bases stayed unmatched.

This chain joins TRBV7-3 and TRBJ2-3, with 9 bases lining up with TRBD2. The CDR3 extends over 14 amino acids. V gave up 2 bases and J gave up 4 bases; unmatched junction bases: 1. Germline CDR1 SGHTA, CDR2 FQGTGA. The CDR3: CASSLGGGADTQYF. In DNA form, the CDR3 reads TGTGCCAGCAGCTTAGGCGGGGGGGCAGATACGCAGTATTTT.

This clone was counted only a few times. The chain has TRBV19 and TRBJ2-7; maybe TRBD1 (7 bases). Germline-derived CDR1 and CDR2 are LNHDA and SQIVND (reference sequence). This CDR3 is built from 13 residues. V lost 5 bases and J 3 bases, leaving 11 bases between the germline ends. CDR3 nucleotides: TGTGCCAGTAGTGCGGGACAGTACTACGAGCAGTACTTC. This encodes CASSAGQYYEQYF.

The rearrangement uses TRBV10-3 and TRBJ2-6; 10 bases line up with TRBD1. Germline loops: CDR1 ENHRY, CDR2 SYGVKD. V gave up 9 bases and J gave up 3 bases; unmatched junction bases: 5. The CDR3 has 15 residues. CDR3 DNA: TGTGCCATGTGGGGACAGGGGTATGGGGCCAACGTCCTGACTTTC. Protein: CAMWGQGYGANVLTF.

The V gene is TRBV30, the J gene TRBJ2-2; a weak D match, TRBD2 (6 bases). V gave up 7 bases and J gave up 5 bases, with 17 bases separating them. Germline CDR1 GTSNPN, CDR2 SVGIG (reference sequence). This CDR3 has 14 residues. DNA for the CDR3: TGTGCCTCACTAGCCATACAAGAAACCGGGGAGCTGTTTTTT. Amino acids: CASLAIQETGELFF.

On this clone itself: This sample includes further DNA sequences coding for the same CDR3. This chain connects TRBV2 to TRBJ2-2; D possibly corresponds to TRBD2 (5 bases). Per germline, CDR1 SNHLY and CDR2 FYNNEI. The V end lost 1 base, the J end lost 0 bases, and 6 bases lay between the germline ends. The CDR3 is 15 amino acids. CDR3 region: CASSEGGTNTGELFF. The CDR3, as DNA: TGTGCCAGCAGTGAAGGAGGGACGAACACCGGGGAGCTGTTTTTT.

This chain joins TRBV13 and TRBJ1-1; 11 bases agree with TRBD1. The CDR3 totals 14 residues. Germline-derived CDR1 and CDR2 are PRHDT and FYEKMQ (reference sequence). V shed 7 bases and J 5 bases; nucleotides not matched to a gene: 6. The CDR3 DNA sequence: TGTGCCAGCAACCTCGGGACAGGGGGAACTGAAGCTTTCTTT. Encoded protein: CASNLGTGGTEAFF.

V and J are TRBV30 and TRBJ2-3; 9 bases are shared with TRBD2. The CDR3 has 14 amino acids. Trimming removed 3 bases from V and 2 bases from J; junction bases left unmatched: 3. Germline V gene data show CDR1 as GTSNPN and CDR2 as SVGIG (reference sequence). CDR3 coding DNA: TGTGCCTGGAGGGGACTAGCCAACACAGATACGCAGTATTTT. Its protein product is CAWRGLANTDTQYF.

This sequence joins TRBV27 and TRBJ2-7; 8 nucleotides match TRBD1. Germline CDR1 MNHEY, CDR2 SMNVEV (reference sequence). V lost 1 base, J lost 4 bases, and 12 bases stayed unmatched. The CDR3 runs 17 residues. This CDR3 is CASSLLAGRGLKYEQYF. The DNA for the CDR3 is TGTGCCAGCAGTTTATTAGCAGGCAGGGGGCTAAAGTACGAGCAGTACTTC.

The chain employs TRBV7-9 and TRBJ2-3; perhaps TRBD1 as D (5 bases). This CDR3 is 15 amino acids long. The V and J ends lost 5 bases and 2 bases respectively, with 14 bases between them. CDR1 is SEHNR and CDR2 is FQNEAQ in the germline V gene (reference sequence). The CDR3 reads CASSQLTGNTDTQYF. CDR3 bases: TGTGCCAGCAGCCAACTCACAGGTAACACAGATACGCAGTATTTT.

The V gene is TRBV21-1, the J gene TRBJ2-7; the D segment call TRBD2 is taken from the table without a DNA check. TRBV21-1 has pseudogene status. CDR3 size: 14 residues. CDR3 bases: TGTGCCAGCAGGGCTACTAGCGGGATTAACGAGCAGTACTTC. Amino acid sequence: CASRATSGINEQYF.

The chain is built from TRBV6-6 and TRBJ1-2; D call uncertain. This CDR3 comprises 13 residues. Germline V gene data show CDR1 as MNHNY and CDR2 as SVGAGI (reference sequence). Trimming removed 2 bases from V and 6 bases from J, with 10 bases in between. The CDR3 bases are TGTGCCAGCAGTTACATGGGAAGGGATGGCTACACCTTC. Its translation: CASSYMGRDGYTF.

The rearrangement uses TRBV6-5 and TRBJ2-7; 8 positions agree with TRBD1. The germline gives CDR1 MNHEY, CDR2 SVGAGI. CDR3 length: 15 amino acids. Germline trimming cut 6 bases from V and 1 base from J; bases unmatched to any gene: 8. CDR3: CASSTGTGPSYEQYF. As DNA, the CDR3 is TGTGCCAGCAGCACCGGGACAGGCCCGTCCTACGAGCAGTACTTC.

J is TRBJ2-2 and V is TRBV5-1; 12 nucleotides agree with TRBD2. Germline CDR1 reads SGHRS; CDR2 reads YFSETQ. The trim removed 4 bases at V and 0 bases at J, leaving 7 bases unmatched. This CDR3 has 18 residues. The CDR3 region is CASSLGTSGLTNTGELFF. The CDR3 DNA is TGCGCCAGCAGCCTCGGGACTAGCGGGCTAACGAACACCGGGGAGCTGTTTTTT.

The chain has TRBV29-1 and TRBJ2-7; 9 bases match TRBD1. Per the germline V gene, CDR1 is SQVTM and CDR2 is ANQGSEA. V shed 8 bases, J shed 0 bases, and the junction held 5 bases outside the gene matches. This CDR3 is 13 amino acids long. In DNA, the CDR3 is TGCAGCACCCGGACAGGGGACTCCTACGAGCAGTACTTC. It encodes CSTRTGDSYEQYF.

The genes are TRBV9 and TRBJ2-2; a possible D gene is TRBD1 (6 bases). Germline values: CDR1 SGDLS, CDR2 YYNGEE. The CDR3 extends over 14 amino acids. V lost 1 base to trimming and J lost 7 bases, with 11 bases between them. CDR3 bases: TGTGCCAGCAGCGTAACAGGGAGTGGCGGGGAGCTGTTTTTT. Protein sequence: CASSVTGSGGELFF.

This chain links TRBV5-6 with TRBJ2-7; 7 bases are a match to TRBD2. The germline gives CDR1 SGHDT, CDR2 YYEEEE. This CDR3 region has 14 residues. Trimming at V came to 0 bases and at J to 6 bases, leaving 6 bases not matched to a gene. The CDR3 DNA reads as TGTGCCAGCAGCTTGGGGGGGAGGGCCTCCGAGCAGTACTTC. Protein product: CASSLGGRASEQYF.

This sequence joins TRBV6-6 and TRBJ1-4; no clear D. With 8 bases removed from V and 5 bases from J, the gap between germline ends came to 12 bases. There are 13 residues in the CDR3. CDR1 is MNHNY and CDR2 is SVGAGI in the germline V gene (reference sequence). The CDR3 DNA is TGTGCCAGCGGAAGGACGAGGAATGAAAAACTGTTTTTT. This encodes CASGRTRNEKLFF.

CDR3 in DNA: TGCGCCAGCAGCCAAGATCGAACAGTATCGACCTACGAGCAGTACTTC. Its protein product is CASSQDRTVSTYEQYF. The V and J genes are TRBV4-1 and TRBJ2-7; D remains ambiguous. CDR1 MGHRA and CDR2 YSYEKL come from the germline V gene. The CDR3 covers 16 residues. V gave up 0 bases and J gave up 2 bases, with 14 bases separating them.

Here the CDR3 DNA reads TGTGCCAGCAGCCAAGTGCTCTCATATGGCTACACCTTC. It codes for CASSQVLSYGYTF. The rearrangement joins TRBV14 to TRBJ1-2; D is ambiguous. V lost 1 base and J lost 5, with 8 bases in between. The CDR3 length is 13 residues. CDR1 is SGHDN, CDR2 FVKESK, per germline.

The J gene is TRBJ2-7, the V gene TRBV6-1, with 8 bases aligning to TRBD1. The junction had 8 bases not matched to a gene; V was cut back by 0 bases and J by 4 bases. The CDR3 consists of 16 residues. Germline V CDR1 and CDR2: MNHNS, SASEGT. The CDR3 spells CASSEAWAGGGYEQYF. Written as DNA, the CDR3 is TGTGCCAGCAGTGAAGCGTGGGCAGGGGGCGGATACGAGCAGTACTTC.

J is TRBJ2-5 and V is TRBV9; D remains ambiguous. CDR1 is SGDLS, CDR2 YYNGEE, per germline. Trimming stripped 4 bases from V and 0 bases from J, with 13 bases between. This CDR3 is built from 15 residues. CDR3 sequence reads: CASSPVRSYQETQYF. As DNA, the CDR3 is TGTGCCAGCAGCCCCGTAAGGTCCTACCAAGAGACCCAGTACTTC.

This chain links TRBV6-4 with TRBJ2-1, with 11 bases matching TRBD2. This CDR3 contains 16 residues. The V and J ends lost 1 base and 7 bases, in that order; junction bases with no gene match: 6. CDR1 and CDR2 from the germline V gene are MRHNA and SNTAGT. The CDR3 sequence: CASSDYMASGRNEQFF. The CDR3 DNA reads as TGTGCCAGCAGTGACTATATGGCTAGCGGGAGGAATGAGCAGTTCTTC.

The V call is TRBV19, the J call TRBJ2-7, with 7 bases identical to TRBD1. Unmatched junction bases numbered 13, after V lost 2 bases and J lost 6 bases. Germline values: CDR1 LNHDA, CDR2 SQIVND (reference sequence). The CDR3 spans 16 residues. The CDR3 DNA reads TGTGCCAGTAGTATAACGTCGACAGGGCCGTATGCCGAGCAGTACTTC. The encoded protein is CASSITSTGPYAEQYF.

V is TRBV6-5 and J is TRBJ1-2; no clear D gene. V lost 0 bases to trimming and J lost 6 bases, with 11 bases between them. Looked up from germline, CDR1 is MNHEY and CDR2 is SVGAGI. The CDR3 runs 14 residues. Here the CDR3 DNA reads TGTGCCAGCAGTTACTCGGTAGTTGGGGATGGCTACACCTTC. This encodes CASSYSVVGDGYTF.

This chain uses TRBV6-5 with TRBJ2-3; 10 nucleotides agree with TRBD2. V shed 4 bases and J 5 bases; nucleotides not matched to a gene: 9. Germline V gene data show CDR1 as MNHEY and CDR2 as SVGAGI. The CDR3 contains 16 residues. This CDR3 is CASSLSGGEGGDTQYF. The CDR3 DNA follows: TGTGCCAGCAGTTTAAGCGGGGGGGAAGGCGGAGATACGCAGTATTTT.